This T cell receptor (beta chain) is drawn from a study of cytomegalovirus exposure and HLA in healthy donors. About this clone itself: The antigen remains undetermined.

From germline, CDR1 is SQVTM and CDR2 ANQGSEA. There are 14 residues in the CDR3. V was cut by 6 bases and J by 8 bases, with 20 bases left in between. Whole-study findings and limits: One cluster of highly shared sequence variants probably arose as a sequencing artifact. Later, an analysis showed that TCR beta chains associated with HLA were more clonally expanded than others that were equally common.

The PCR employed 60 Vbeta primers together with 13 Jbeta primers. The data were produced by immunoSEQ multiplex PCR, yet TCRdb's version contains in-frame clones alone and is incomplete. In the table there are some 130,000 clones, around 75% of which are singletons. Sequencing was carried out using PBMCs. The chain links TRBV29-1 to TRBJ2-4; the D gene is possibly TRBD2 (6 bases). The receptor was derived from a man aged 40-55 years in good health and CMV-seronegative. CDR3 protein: CSVPGGAATDIQYF. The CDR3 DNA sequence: TGCAGCGTCCCCGGCGGGGCAGCCACCGACATTCAGTACTTC. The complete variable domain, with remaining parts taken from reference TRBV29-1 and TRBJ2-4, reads SAVISQKPSRDICQRGTSLTIQCQVDSQVTMMFWYRQQPGQSLTLIATANQGSEATYESGFVIDKFPISRPNLTFSTLTVSNMSPEDSSIYLCSVPGGAATDIQYFGAGTRLSVL.